The entry below gives a single TCR beta chain sequence along with its context. Antigen: not known. This sample is part of a study of cytomegalovirus exposure and HLA in healthy donors. Findings of the study overall: Prior analysis indicated that the majority of TCR beta V segments exhibited productivity approximately 90% or approximately 30% of the time. The authors listed 150 to 200 TCR beta chains as cytomegalovirus-associated.

Trimming removed 1 base from V and 8 bases from J; junction bases left unmatched: 10. CDR3 length: 16 residues. Germline CDR1 SGHVS, CDR2 FQNEAQ. Healthy bone marrow donors formed the donor group. The PCR made use of 60 Vbeta and 13 Jbeta primers. The assay was immunoSEQ multiplex PCR, and TCRdb's table has in-frame clones only and misses some. The repertoire holds about 160,000 clones, with 75% to 90% as singletons. The source is a boy aged 2 to 10 in good health and CMV-seronegative. The chain combines TRBV7-8 with TRBJ2-1, with 8 bases identical to TRBD2. Sequencing was carried out using PBMCs. CDR3 in DNA: TGTGCCAGCAGCTTAGGAACTAGCGGACCAAAGGATGAGCAGTTCTTC. The encoded protein is CASSLGTSGPKDEQFF.